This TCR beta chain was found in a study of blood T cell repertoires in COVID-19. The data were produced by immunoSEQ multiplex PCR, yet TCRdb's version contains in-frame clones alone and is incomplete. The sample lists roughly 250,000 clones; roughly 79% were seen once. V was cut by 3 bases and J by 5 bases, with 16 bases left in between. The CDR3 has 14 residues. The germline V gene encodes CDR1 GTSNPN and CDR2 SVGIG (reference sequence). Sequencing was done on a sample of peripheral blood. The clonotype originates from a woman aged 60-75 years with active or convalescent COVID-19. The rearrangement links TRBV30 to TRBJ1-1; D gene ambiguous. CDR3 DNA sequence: TGTGCCTGGAGCCCAGGCAGCGGGTGGACTGAAGCTTTCTTT. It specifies CAWSPGSGWTEAFF.